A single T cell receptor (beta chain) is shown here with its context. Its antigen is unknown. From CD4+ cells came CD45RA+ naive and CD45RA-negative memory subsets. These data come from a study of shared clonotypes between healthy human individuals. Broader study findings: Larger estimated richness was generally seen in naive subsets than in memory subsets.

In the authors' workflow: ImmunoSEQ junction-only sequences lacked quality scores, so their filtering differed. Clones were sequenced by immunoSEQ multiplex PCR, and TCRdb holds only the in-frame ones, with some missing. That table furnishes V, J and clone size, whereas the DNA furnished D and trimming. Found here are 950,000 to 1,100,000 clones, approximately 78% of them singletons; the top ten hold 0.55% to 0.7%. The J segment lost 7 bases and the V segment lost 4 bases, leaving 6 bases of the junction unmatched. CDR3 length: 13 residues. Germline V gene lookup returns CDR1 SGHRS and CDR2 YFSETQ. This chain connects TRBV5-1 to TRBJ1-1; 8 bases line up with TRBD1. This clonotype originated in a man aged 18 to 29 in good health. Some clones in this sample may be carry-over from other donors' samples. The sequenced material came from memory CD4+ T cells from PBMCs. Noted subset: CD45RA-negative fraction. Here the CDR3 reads CASSIGQGVEAFF. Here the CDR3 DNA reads TGCGCCAGCAGCATCGGACAGGGTGTTGAAGCTTTCTTT.